The 9 T cell receptor beta chains given below trace back to one sample, sequenced in a study of neurological immune-mediated disorders. Each CDR3 protein gets one entry after TCRdb re-called the 5' RACE reads with MiXCR. The repertoire holds tens of thousands of distinct CDR3 sequences, with around 9.6% as singletons. Noted time point: longitudinal time-point 1 (baseline). Sequencing was performed on PBMCs. Every receptor here comes from a man aged 30 to 45 in good health.

In DNA form, the CDR3 reads TGTGCCAGCAGTTTAAGCCGAGTCTCTGGGGCCAACGTCCTGACTTTC. It is translated as CASSLSRVSGANVLTF. This chain links TRBV27 with TRBJ2-6; D is ambiguous. Germline V gives CDR1 MNHEY, CDR2 SMNVEV (reference sequence). V shed 2 bases and J shed 0 bases, with 8 bases lying between them. CDR3 length: 16 amino acids.

This clonotype was seen only a few times. The CDR3 coding sequence is TGTGCCAGCAGAACGACAGCCAACTATGGCTACACCTTC. Translating gives CASRTTANYGYTF. The chain employs TRBV6-5 and TRBJ1-2, with D maybe TRBD1 (5 bases). Germline loops: CDR1 MNHEY, CDR2 SVGAGI. The CDR3 is 13 amino acids. The V and J ends lost 6 bases and 2 bases respectively, with 10 bases between them.

This clonotype was recorded at least ten times. V and J are TRBV29-1 and TRBJ2-1; no firm D call. Germline V CDR1 and CDR2: SQVTM, ANQGSEA. The ends were cut back, 4 bases at V and 8 bases at J, with 12 bases in the middle. The CDR3 covers 12 residues. The CDR3 sequence: CSVVSRTDEQFF. The DNA for the CDR3 is TGCAGCGTTGTTTCTAGAACCGATGAGCAGTTCTTC.

In its sample, this clonotype was seen many times. J is TRBJ2-2 and V is TRBV4-2, with D perhaps matching TRBD2 (5 bases). Between the trimmed V and J ends, which lost 0 bases and 4 bases, there was a span of 12 bases. The CDR3 is 16 residues long. Germline CDR1 LGHNA, CDR2 YNFKEQ. The CDR3 nucleotides read TGTGCCAGCAGCCAAGATTGGGAGTTGATCACCGGGGAGCTGTTTTTT. Residues: CASSQDWELITGELFF.

This clonotype was seen many times. The chain links TRBV7-6 to TRBJ2-3; the match to TRBD2 covers 9 bases. The CDR3 length is 16 residues. V was clipped by 0 bases and J by 5 bases; unmatched bases: 6. From germline, CDR1 is SGHVS and CDR2 FNYEAQ. CDR3 DNA sequence: TGTGCCAGCAGCTTAGCAGTAGCGGGGGTGGGAGATACGCAGTATTTT. Residues: CASSLAVAGVGDTQYF.

This clonotype is classed as medium-sized. The chain recombines TRBV20-1 with TRBJ2-4; D might be TRBD1 or TRBD2, each matching 5 bases. This CDR3 is 16 amino acids long. Germline V gene lookup returns CDR1 DFQATT and CDR2 SNEGSKA (reference sequence). V was clipped by 0 bases and J by 7 bases, with 19 bases between them. CDR3 DNA sequence: TGCAGTGCTAGAGATTCAGAGGGGTCCACGGGGAACATTCAGTACTTC. This codes for CSARDSEGSTGNIQYF.

This clonotype was seen at least ten times. V is TRBV6-2 or TRBV6-3 and J is TRBJ2-3; D ambiguous. This CDR3 is built from 15 residues. Germline CDR1 and CDR2: MNHEY and SVGEGT. The V gene lost 4 bases and the J gene lost 1 base, with 12 bases spanning the gap. CDR3 in DNA: TGTGCCAGCAGTTTCTCAGAGAGGCGCACAGATACGCAGTATTTT. Its translation is CASSFSERRTDTQYF.

This clonotype has a handful of counts. It may be a read error: a sequence one base away is much more abundant. The CDR3 here is CASSLLRESRELFF. The CDR3 DNA follows: TGTGCCAGCAGTTTACTCCGGGAGTCCCGGGAGCTGTTTTTT. V gene TRBV28 combines with J gene TRBJ2-2; D possibly corresponds to TRBD2 (6 bases). Germline CDR1 MDHEN, CDR2 SYDVKM. This CDR3 comprises 14 residues. The germline V and J ends were trimmed by 2 bases and 9 bases, with 13 bases remaining between them.

This clonotype appeared many times. V and J are TRBV5-1 and TRBJ2-3; weak D call: TRBD2 (6 bases). The CDR3 consists of 14 residues. The V end lost 1 base, the J end lost 2 bases, and 8 bases lay between the germline ends. Germline lookup yields CDR1 SGHRS and CDR2 YFSETQ. CDR3 sequence: CASSLSSATDTQYF. For the CDR3, the DNA is TGCGCCAGCAGCTTGTCTAGCGCCACAGATACGCAGTATTTT.